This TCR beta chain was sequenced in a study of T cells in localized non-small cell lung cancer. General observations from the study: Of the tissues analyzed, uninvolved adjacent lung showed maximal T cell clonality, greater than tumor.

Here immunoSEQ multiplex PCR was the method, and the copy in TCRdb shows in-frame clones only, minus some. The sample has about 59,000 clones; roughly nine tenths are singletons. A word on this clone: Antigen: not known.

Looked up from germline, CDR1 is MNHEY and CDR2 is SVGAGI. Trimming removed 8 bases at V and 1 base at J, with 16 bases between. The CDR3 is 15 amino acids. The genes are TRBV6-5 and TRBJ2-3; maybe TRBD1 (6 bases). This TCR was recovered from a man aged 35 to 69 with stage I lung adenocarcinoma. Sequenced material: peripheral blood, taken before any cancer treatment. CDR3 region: CASLKDSGGTDTQYF. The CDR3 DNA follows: TGTGCCAGCTTAAAGGACTCAGGGGGCACAGATACGCAGTATTTT.